Listed below are T cell receptor beta chains from one sample, sequenced in a study of T-cell memory formation after mild COVID-19. Using its own MiXCR run on the 5' RACE reads, TCRdb lists one record per CDR3 protein. The sample gives about half a million distinct CDR3 sequences, about 20% of which show up once; roughly an eighth is in the top ten. The sequencing input was PBMCs or a T cell subset sorted from them (not recorded which). Every receptor here comes from an adult woman who had mild COVID-19 (a few samples of this study predate the infection). Cell type and time point are not known. Both conserved end residues are part of each CDR3. Fields, in order: V gene, J gene, CDR3 protein.

v_gene: TRBV15
j_gene: TRBJ2-5
CDR3aa: CATSRDGAHQETQYF

v_gene: TRBV29-1
j_gene: TRBJ1-5
CDR3aa: CSVLDSPNQPQHF

v_gene: TRBV5-1
j_gene: TRBJ1-1
CDR3aa: CASSLRWSNTEAFF

v_gene: TRBV6-1
j_gene: TRBJ2-3
CDR3aa: CASSESVRGADTQYF

v_gene: TRBV5-1
j_gene: TRBJ2-2
CDR3aa: CASSLDRAVTGELFF

v_gene: TRBV7-9
j_gene: TRBJ2-7
CDR3aa: CASSLVNDPHEQYF

v_gene: TRBV11-2
j_gene: TRBJ2-2
CDR3aa: CASSTQGFAGELFF

v_gene: TRBV29-1
j_gene: TRBJ1-2
CDR3aa: CSVDALEDRETYGYTF

v_gene: TRBV5-4
j_gene: TRBJ2-2
CDR3aa: CASSLSVTNPTGELFF

v_gene: TRBV11-2
j_gene: TRBJ2-5
CDR3aa: CASSPGLAVETQYF

v_gene: TRBV12-3/TRBV12-4
j_gene: TRBJ1-3
CDR3aa: CASRLTWTGNTIYF

v_gene: TRBV7-9
j_gene: TRBJ1-2
CDR3aa: CASSPQGTGGYGYTF

v_gene: TRBV12-3/TRBV12-4
j_gene: TRBJ2-5
CDR3aa: CASSLRLVGETQYF

v_gene: TRBV6-5
j_gene: TRBJ2-7
CDR3aa: CASSYSTAGSYEQYF

v_gene: TRBV6-1
j_gene: TRBJ2-3
CDR3aa: CASEGLAGGKTRDTQYF

v_gene: TRBV12-3/TRBV12-4
j_gene: TRBJ1-2
CDR3aa: CASSRTGGVYGYTF

v_gene: TRBV9
j_gene: TRBJ2-2
CDR3aa: CASRGGNTGELFF

v_gene: TRBV20-1
j_gene: TRBJ2-7
CDR3aa: CSAPGGDYEQYF

v_gene: TRBV11-2
j_gene: TRBJ2-7
CDR3aa: CASSLEAHRAYEQYF

v_gene: TRBV28
j_gene: TRBJ1-2
CDR3aa: CASSLNERGYTF

v_gene: TRBV15
j_gene: TRBJ2-3
CDR3aa: CATSAYPADTQYF

v_gene: TRBV12-3/TRBV12-4
j_gene: TRBJ2-1
CDR3aa: CASSGLAGGITYNEQFF

v_gene: TRBV11-2
j_gene: TRBJ2-1
CDR3aa: CAISLGAGIYNEQFF

v_gene: TRBV5-1
j_gene: TRBJ2-2
CDR3aa: CASSLALGGSDGELIF

v_gene: TRBV7-3
j_gene: TRBJ2-2
CDR3aa: CASSSPGPLTGELFF

v_gene: TRBV30
j_gene: TRBJ1-2
CDR3aa: CAWSVWRDGYTF

v_gene: TRBV20-1
j_gene: TRBJ1-2
CDR3aa: CSARDSGPDGYTNYGYTF

v_gene: TRBV9
j_gene: TRBJ1-1
CDR3aa: CASSGNRPGEAFF

v_gene: TRBV12-3/TRBV12-4
j_gene: TRBJ2-1
CDR3aa: CASSRRGGEQFF

v_gene: TRBV7-9
j_gene: TRBJ1-4
CDR3aa: CASSLRTGSYEKLFF

v_gene: TRBV7-2
j_gene: TRBJ1-1
CDR3aa: CASSFPTEGTEAFF

v_gene: TRBV2
j_gene: TRBJ1-1
CDR3aa: CASSEVLREETEAFF

v_gene: TRBV12-3/TRBV12-4
j_gene: TRBJ1-1
CDR3aa: CASRKTGRDTEAFF

v_gene: TRBV7-9
j_gene: TRBJ2-1
CDR3aa: CASSLGPRGEQFF

v_gene: TRBV20-1
j_gene: TRBJ2-1
CDR3aa: CSASQAANTYNEQFF

v_gene: TRBV4-3
j_gene: TRBJ1-5
CDR3aa: CASSQVFNQNDNQPQHF

v_gene: TRBV30
j_gene: TRBJ2-2
CDR3aa: CAWSTRGARRELFF

v_gene: TRBV12-3/TRBV12-4
j_gene: TRBJ2-1
CDR3aa: CASSSSGYNEQFF

v_gene: TRBV5-1
j_gene: TRBJ1-2
CDR3aa: CASSPNRDVRGYTF

v_gene: TRBV10-3
j_gene: TRBJ2-3
CDR3aa: CAIGSGRTDTQYF

v_gene: TRBV7-2
j_gene: TRBJ1-1
CDR3aa: CASSLERINTEAFF

v_gene: TRBV19
j_gene: TRBJ1-5
CDR3aa: CASSIGVNSNQPQHF

v_gene: TRBV9
j_gene: TRBJ1-2
CDR3aa: CASSGDRNYGYTF

v_gene: TRBV20-1
j_gene: TRBJ2-3
CDR3aa: CSAKTSDIFSDTQYF

v_gene: TRBV24-1
j_gene: TRBJ2-1
CDR3aa: CATSDLHARGNEQFF

v_gene: TRBV20-1
j_gene: TRBJ2-1
CDR3aa: CSASGMDEQFF

v_gene: TRBV9
j_gene: TRBJ1-1
CDR3aa: CASSVGADRNTEAFF

v_gene: TRBV7-9
j_gene: TRBJ2-7
CDR3aa: CASSSLPGTKGEYEQYF

v_gene: TRBV7-9
j_gene: TRBJ2-7
CDR3aa: CASSSPPSHDEQYF

v_gene: TRBV3-1
j_gene: TRBJ2-7
CDR3aa: CASSQDGGLEYF

v_gene: TRBV15
j_gene: TRBJ2-1
CDR3aa: CATSRGMGKSSWSGQFF

v_gene: TRBV27
j_gene: TRBJ2-3
CDR3aa: CASSLSASGTDRDTQYF

v_gene: TRBV7-9
j_gene: TRBJ1-1
CDR3aa: CASSLVQGEAFF

v_gene: TRBV6-5
j_gene: TRBJ2-7
CDR3aa: CASSYTESSEQYF

v_gene: TRBV4-1
j_gene: TRBJ2-1
CDR3aa: CASSQRGDSYNEQFF